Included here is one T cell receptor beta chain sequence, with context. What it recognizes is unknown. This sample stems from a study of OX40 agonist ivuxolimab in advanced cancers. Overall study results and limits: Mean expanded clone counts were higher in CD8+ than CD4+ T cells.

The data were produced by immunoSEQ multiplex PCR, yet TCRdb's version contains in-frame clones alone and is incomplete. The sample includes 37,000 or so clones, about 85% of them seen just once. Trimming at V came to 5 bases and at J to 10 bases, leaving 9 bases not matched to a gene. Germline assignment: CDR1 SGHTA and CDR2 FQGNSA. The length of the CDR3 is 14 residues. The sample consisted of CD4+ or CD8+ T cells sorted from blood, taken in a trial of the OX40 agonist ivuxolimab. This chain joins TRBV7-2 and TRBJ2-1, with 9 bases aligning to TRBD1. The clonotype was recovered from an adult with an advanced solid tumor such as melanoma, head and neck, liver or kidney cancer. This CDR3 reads CASSTRDRVGEQFF. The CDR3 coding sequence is TGTGCCAGCAGCACCCGGGACAGGGTAGGCGAGCAGTTCTTC.